This T cell receptor (beta chain) was observed in a study of blood T cell repertoires in COVID-19. In the study overall: Researchers got acute and convalescent COVID-19 samples from the United States, Italy and Spain. Nucleic acid was either cDNA or gDNA, and it came from T cells, B-cell-depleted T cells, or PBMCs.

Per the authors' pipeline: Quantification of nucleated cells was approximated via reference gene primer amplification. The method was immunoSEQ multiplex PCR; TCRdb's version includes in-frame clones alone and lacks a portion of them. That table is the source of V, J and clone size, and D and trimming were worked out from the DNA. The profile covers roughly 68,000 clones, with approximately 80% appearing a single time and 3.8% taken by the ten largest. Trimming took off 5 bases at V and 5 bases at J, with 6 bases between the two ends. CDR1 and CDR2 (germline): SNHLY, FYNNEI. The CDR3 runs 11 residues.

This receptor was taken from a woman in her 40s with acute COVID-19. The J gene is TRBJ1-1, the V gene TRBV2; D not certain. Sequencing used PBMCs or T cells enriched from blood (not recorded which). The CDR3 here is CASSRGTEAFF. The CDR3 region has the DNA TGTGCCAGCAGTCGAGGGACTGAAGCTTTCTTT.